One sample yielded the 30 T cell receptor beta chains listed below, sequenced in a study of cytomegalovirus exposure and HLA in healthy donors (TCRdb year 2017). Library creation used the immunoSEQ multiplex PCR assay. For the multiplex PCR, a mixture combining 60 forward primers for TCR Vbeta segments and 13 reverse primers for TCR Jbeta segments was used. TCRdb mirrors the immuneACCESS table, restricted to in-frame sequences. Some clones are absent from its copies; in checked studies, under half trace to an unresolved V gene, and the reason for the others is unknown. The sample's records list about 67,000 clones. Together, the top ten hold over 1.5% of the sample. Sample: PBMCs. Source of these receptors: a woman under 40 in good health and CMV-seronegative.

J is TRBJ2-1 and V is TRBV5-6; D gene ambiguous. The CDR3 loop spans 13 amino acids. The V gene's germline CDR1 is SGHDT and CDR2 YYEEEE. V dropped 2 bases and J dropped 4 bases, with 7 bases sitting between them. The DNA for the CDR3 is TGTGCCAGCAGCTTATCCCCTTACAATGAGCAGTTCTTC. Encoded protein: CASSLSPYNEQFF.

The chain carries TRBV6-6 and TRBJ1-6; 7 positions match TRBD1. V was clipped by 10 bases and J by 6 bases; unmatched bases: 9. Germline CDR1 is MNHNY and CDR2 is SVGAGI (reference sequence). This CDR3 has 14 amino acids. CDR3 coding DNA: TGTGCCATCCAAAAAGGGGACAGTAATTCACCCCTCCACTTT. It codes for CAIQKGDSNSPLHF.

The chain links TRBV28 to TRBJ2-7; the match to TRBD1 covers 9 bases. The V gene's germline CDR1 is MDHEN and CDR2 SYDVKM. V was clipped by 5 bases and J by 2 bases; unmatched bases: 7. This CDR3 has 15 residues. CDR3 bases: TGTGCCAGCAGTACAGGACAGGGGAGTGCCTACGAGCAGTACTTC. Protein product: CASSTGQGSAYEQYF.

The chain has TRBV18 and TRBJ1-2; D ambiguous. The CDR3 contains 15 residues. The germline V and J ends were trimmed by 0 bases and 5 bases, with 13 bases remaining between them. Germline V CDR1 and CDR2: KGHSH, LQKENI. In DNA, the CDR3 is TGTGCCAGCTCACCACCGAGGACTAATACTTATGGCTACACCTTC. Its translation: CASSPPRTNTYGYTF.

The rearrangement joins TRBV6-5 to TRBJ1-1, with no clear D. Germline CDR1 MNHEY, CDR2 SVGAGI. CDR3 length: 14 amino acids. Trimming stripped 0 bases from V and 4 bases from J, with 9 bases between. Here the CDR3 DNA reads TGTGCCAGCAGTTACTCGGAGGCGGTCACTGAAGCTTTCTTT. This encodes CASSYSEAVTEAFF.

The chain carries TRBV18 and TRBJ2-7; D is possibly TRBD2 (6 bases). Per germline, CDR1 KGHSH and CDR2 LQKENI. The CDR3 extends over 15 amino acids. V lost 3 bases and J lost 3, with 15 bases in between. The CDR3 nucleotides are TGTGCCAGCTCACCGCCGGGACTGGCGGGCTACGAGCAGTACTTC. The encoded protein is CASSPPGLAGYEQYF.

Notes on this clone: The same CDR3 can be traced to other DNA sequences in this sample. The chain links TRBV7-9 to TRBJ2-1; D may be TRBD2 (6 bases). Germline V gene data show CDR1 as SEHNR and CDR2 as FQNEAQ (reference sequence). V gave up 5 bases and J gave up 7 bases, with 12 bases separating them. This CDR3 has 13 amino acids. The CDR3 here is CASSPIGGNEQFF. The DNA of the CDR3 is TGTGCCAGCAGCCCCATCGGGGGAAATGAGCAGTTCTTC. Together with reference TRBV7-9 and TRBJ2-1, the CDR3 gives the full variable domain: DTGVSQNPRHKITKRGQNVTFRCDPISEHNRLYWYRQTLGQGPEFLTYFQNEAQLEKSRLLSDRFSAERPKGSFSTLEIQRTEQGDSAMYLCASSPIGGNEQFFGPGTRLTVL.

The rearrangement uses TRBV7-9 and TRBJ2-1, with D possibly being TRBD2 (5 bases). Between the trimmed V and J ends, which lost 3 bases and 0 bases, there was a span of 9 bases. The germline gives CDR1 SEHNR, CDR2 FQNEAQ (reference sequence). CDR3 length: 15 amino acids. The CDR3 nucleotides are TGTGCCAGCAGCTTGGACTTCGGCTCCTACAATGAGCAGTTCTTC. Protein sequence: CASSLDFGSYNEQFF. The full variable domain, with the rest looked up from reference TRBV7-9 and TRBJ2-1, is DTGVSQNPRHKITKRGQNVTFRCDPISEHNRLYWYRQTLGQGPEFLTYFQNEAQLEKSRLLSDRFSAERPKGSFSTLEIQRTEQGDSAMYLCASSLDFGSYNEQFFGPGTRLTVL.

V and J are TRBV5-6 and TRBJ1-5; 10 bases fit TRBD1. CDR1 SGHDT and CDR2 YYEEEE come from the germline V gene. J was trimmed by 4 bases and V by 4 bases; bases with no gene match: 5. The CDR3 contains 15 residues. The CDR3 coding sequence is TGTGCCAGCAGCCGGGGGACAGGGGATAATCAGCCCCAGCATTTT. Translating gives CASSRGTGDNQPQHF.

This chain joins TRBV5-1 and TRBJ1-2; D is possibly TRBD1 (5 bases). The germline V and J ends were trimmed by 0 bases and 1 base, with 7 bases remaining between them. This CDR3 spans 14 amino acids. Germline assignment: CDR1 SGHRS and CDR2 YFSETQ. The CDR3 loop reads CASSLGGYNYGYTF. The DNA for the CDR3 is TGCGCCAGCAGCTTGGGGGGCTATAACTATGGCTACACCTTC. Together with reference TRBV5-1 and TRBJ1-2, the CDR3 gives the full variable domain: KAGVTQTPRYLIKTRGQQVTLSCSPISGHRSVSWYQQTPGQGLQFLFEYFSETQRNKGNFPGRFSGRQFSNSRSEMNVSTLELGDSALYLCASSLGGYNYGYTFGSGTRLTVV.

The rearrangement joins TRBV19 to TRBJ2-7; a possible D gene is TRBD2 (7 bases). In germline, CDR1 is LNHDA, CDR2 SQIVND (reference sequence). V dropped 5 bases and J dropped 11 bases, with 13 bases sitting between them. This CDR3 spans 11 amino acids. CDR3: CASSSGGRKYF. As DNA, the CDR3 is TGTGCCAGTAGTTCGGGGGGCCGCAAGTACTTC.

This chain connects TRBV16 to TRBJ1-1; no definite D call. V lost 1 base to trimming and J lost 7 bases, with 10 bases between them. The CDR3 is 13 residues long. The germline V gene encodes CDR1 KGHSY and CDR2 FQNENV. The CDR3 sequence: CASSQWEASEAFF. CDR3 sequence (DNA): TGTGCCAGCAGCCAATGGGAGGCAAGTGAAGCTTTCTTT.

This chain uses TRBV30 with TRBJ1-5; maybe TRBD1 (6 bases). Germline CDR1 GTSNPN, CDR2 SVGIG (reference sequence). Between the trimmed V and J ends, which lost 4 bases and 4 bases, there was a span of 14 bases. The CDR3 length is 14 residues. The CDR3 reads CAWTRGGGNQPQHF. The CDR3 DNA is TGTGCCTGGACCCGAGGGGGAGGGAATCAGCCCCAGCATTTT.

The rearrangement uses TRBV4-2 and TRBJ2-2, with D perhaps TRBD1 (6 bases). Germline V gene data show CDR1 as LGHNA and CDR2 as YNFKEQ. The CDR3 spans 16 residues. V was clipped by 3 bases and J by 6 bases, with 17 bases between them. The CDR3 DNA reads TGTGCCAGCAGCCACCCCTCGCTTGAGGGGGCCGGGGAGCTGTTTTTT. This codes for CASSHPSLEGAGELFF.

Written as DNA, the CDR3 is TGTGCCAGCAGCCCCAGGGGCACAACCTACGAGCAGTACTTC. Protein sequence: CASSPRGTTYEQYF. The V and J genes are TRBV7-6 and TRBJ2-7; D is possibly TRBD1 (6 bases). Germline V gene data show CDR1 as SGHVS and CDR2 as FNYEAQ. The V end lost 5 bases, the J end lost 2 bases, and 13 bases lay between the germline ends. There are 14 residues in the CDR3.

This chain uses TRBV4-3 with TRBJ2-7; D possibly corresponds to TRBD2 (7 bases). The germline V gene encodes CDR1 LGHNA and CDR2 YSLEER. Trimming pared 2 bases from V and 2 bases from J, leaving 16 bases between. The CDR3 is 16 amino acids. CDR3 coding DNA: TGCGCCAGCAGCCAATTTCAGGGCGGGGGCGCCTACGAGCAGTACTTC. The encoded protein is CASSQFQGGGAYEQYF.

This chain joins TRBV7-2 and TRBJ2-7; TRBD1 agrees at 8 bases. V was pared by 1 base and J by 4 bases, with 3 bases of the junction left unmatched. Germline CDR1 reads SGHTA; CDR2 reads FQGNSA. This CDR3 comprises 14 residues. The CDR3 sequence is CASSLGTGRYEQYF. In DNA, the CDR3 is TGTGCCAGCAGCTTAGGGACAGGGCGATACGAGCAGTACTTC.

The CDR3 coding sequence is TGTGCCAGCAGCCCTGCCCCGGGAGTCGACTACGAGCAGTACTTC. This encodes CASSPAPGVDYEQYF. The V call is TRBV9, the J call TRBJ2-7, with D maybe TRBD2 (6 bases). This CDR3 is built from 15 residues. CDR1 and CDR2 from the germline V gene are SGDLS and YYNGEE. The V and J ends lost 4 bases and 3 bases respectively, with 17 bases between them.

The rearrangement joins TRBV6-1 to TRBJ2-7; tentatively, D is TRBD2 (5 bases). The CDR3 spans 14 residues. V was clipped by 7 bases and J by 2 bases, with 15 bases between them. Germline V CDR1 and CDR2: MNHNS, SASEGT. The CDR3 reads CASTDGGPAYEQYF. As DNA, the CDR3 is TGTGCCAGCACTGACGGCGGGCCCGCCTACGAGCAGTACTTC.

The chain joins TRBV5-1 to TRBJ1-1; TRBD1 is a possible D gene (5 bases). Germline V CDR1 and CDR2: SGHRS, YFSETQ. The CDR3 has 13 residues. V was shortened by 0 bases and J by 6 bases, with 9 bases between the two germline ends. As DNA, the CDR3 is TGCGCCAGCAGCTTGGGGGGCAGACCTGAAGCTTTCTTT. Its protein product is CASSLGGRPEAFF.

This rearrangement joins TRBV7-2 to TRBJ2-5, with TRBD1 identical over 7 bases. The V and J ends lost 5 bases and 1 base, in that order; junction bases with no gene match: 7. From germline, CDR1 is SGHTA and CDR2 FQGNSA. The CDR3 extends over 15 amino acids. The CDR3 loop is CASSATRDSQETQYF. As DNA, the CDR3 is TGTGCCAGCAGCGCTACCCGGGACAGCCAAGAGACCCAGTACTTC.

In DNA form, the CDR3 reads TGTGCCAGCAGCCCCAACATCAGGACTGAAGCTTTCTTT. It yields the protein CASSPNIRTEAFF. This chain joins TRBV6-6 and TRBJ1-1; D unresolved. Trimming removed 6 bases at V and 5 bases at J, with 13 bases between. The V gene's germline CDR1 is MNHNY and CDR2 SVGAGI (reference sequence). The CDR3 runs 13 residues.

J is TRBJ2-7 and V is TRBV1; the D call of TRBD2 is as the table states it, not checked on the DNA. TRBV1 is assigned pseudogene status. This CDR3 has 17 amino acids. The CDR3: CTSSLRWSGQNSYEQYF. For the CDR3, the DNA is TGCACCAGCAGCCTGCGATGGAGCGGCCAGAACTCCTACGAGCAGTACTTC.

The V call is TRBV7-3, the J call TRBJ2-2, with 10 bases matching TRBD1. V shed 4 bases, J shed 6 bases, and the junction held 5 bases outside the gene matches. Per germline, CDR1 SGHTA and CDR2 FQGTGA. The CDR3 runs to 15 residues. The CDR3 DNA reads as TGTGCCAGCAGCTCAAGGACAGGGGGGTCCGGGGAGCTGTTTTTT. It is translated as CASSSRTGGSGELFF. The full variable domain, completed using reference TRBV7-3 and TRBJ2-2, is GAGVSQTPSNKVTEKGKYVELRCDPISGHTALYWYRQSLGQGPEFLIYFQGTGAADDSGLPNDRFFAVRPEGSVSTLKIQRTERGDSAVYLCASSSRTGGSGELFFGEGSRLTVL.

The J gene is TRBJ1-5, the V gene TRBV19; unclear D gene. In germline, CDR1 is LNHDA, CDR2 SQIVND (reference sequence). With 3 bases removed from V and 4 bases from J, the gap between germline ends came to 13 bases. The length of the CDR3 is 15 residues. CDR3 protein: CASSMRWQFNQPQHF. CDR3 bases: TGTGCCAGTAGTATGAGGTGGCAGTTTAATCAGCCCCAGCATTTT.

V and J are TRBV7-9 and TRBJ1-2; no definite D call. Germline CDR1 SEHNR, CDR2 FQNEAQ (reference sequence). V was shortened by 1 base and J by 5 bases, with 17 bases between the two germline ends. The CDR3 covers 16 residues. The CDR3, as DNA: TGTGCCAGCAGCTTAGAATTTCAGGATTCCGCTTATGGCTACACCTTC. It encodes CASSLEFQDSAYGYTF.

The V call is TRBV6-5, the J call TRBJ2-7; D is perhaps TRBD2 (5 bases). V shed 5 bases and J shed 6 bases, with 8 bases lying between them. The CDR3 has 11 residues. Germline V gene data show CDR1 as MNHEY and CDR2 as SVGAGI. This CDR3 is CASSQGGEQYF. For the CDR3, the DNA is TGTGCCAGCAGTCAAGGAGGCGAGCAGTACTTC.

The chain recombines TRBV6-4 with TRBJ2-5; D perhaps matches TRBD1 (6 bases). The CDR3 length is 13 residues. The V end lost 5 bases, the J end lost 2 bases, and 9 bases lay between the germline ends. Germline lookup yields CDR1 MRHNA and CDR2 SNTAGT. The DNA of the CDR3 is TGTGCCAGCAGTCCCGGGACACAAGAGACCCAGTACTTC. Translated: CASSPGTQETQYF.

V gene TRBV27 combines with J gene TRBJ2-7, with TRBD2 matching over 7 bases. V was pared by 0 bases and J by 3 bases, with 5 bases of the junction left unmatched. Germline V gene data show CDR1 as MNHEY and CDR2 as SMNVEV (reference sequence). This CDR3 has 15 amino acids. CDR3 bases: TGTGCCAGCAGTTTATCTGGGACTACCAGCTACGAGCAGTACTTC. The encoded protein is CASSLSGTTSYEQYF.

The chain employs TRBV19 and TRBJ1-2; D gene uncertain. CDR3 length equals 14 residues. Germline V lookup: CDR1 LNHDA, CDR2 SQIVND (reference sequence). Trimming took off 8 bases at V and 1 base at J, with 14 bases between the two ends. The CDR3 reads CASLALGSNYGYTF. Here the CDR3 DNA reads TGTGCCAGTCTCGCACTGGGCAGTAACTATGGCTACACCTTC.